The source of this T cell receptor (beta chain) is a study of neurological immune-mediated disorders. Study results and limitations: The absence of any CDR3 amino acid sequence shared by expanded clones across subjects suggests that repertoires were private in all groups. Phylogenetic grouping placed 18 of 34 multiple sclerosis patients' repertoires in one related-CDR3 cluster, a possible signature.

Trimming left V 2 bases short and J 5 bases short, with 6 bases between. Germline-derived CDR1 and CDR2 are SGHTA and FQGNSA. CDR3 length: 13 residues. Every sequencing run drew on 15-18 subjects and yielded over 170 million TCR-beta sequences. TCRdb recomputed calls from the 5' RACE reads with MiXCR, one row per CDR3 protein. The sample records tens of thousands of distinct CDR3 sequences, roughly 3.8% being singletons. This clonotype was recorded at least ten times. Its antigen is not known. This chain uses TRBV7-2 with TRBJ2-2, with no clear D. This receptor was identified in a man aged 55 to 70 with multiple sclerosis. The sequenced material came from PBMCs. The CDR3 loop reads CASSLSLTGELFF. CDR3 DNA: TGTGCCAGCAGCTTAAGTTTAACCGGGGAGCTGTTTTTT.